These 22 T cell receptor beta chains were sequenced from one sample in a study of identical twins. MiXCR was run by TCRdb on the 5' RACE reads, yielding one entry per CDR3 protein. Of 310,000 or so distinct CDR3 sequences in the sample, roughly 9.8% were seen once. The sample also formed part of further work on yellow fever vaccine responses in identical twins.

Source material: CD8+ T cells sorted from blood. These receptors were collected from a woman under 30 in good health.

CDR3 protein: CASSLLGDSTYTQYF. In nucleotides, the CDR3 is TGTGCCAGCAGTTTATTAGGAGACAGTACATATACGCAGTATTTT. The chain couples TRBV27 to TRBJ2-3, with a possible D match to TRBD1 (5 bases). V was pared by 1 base and J by 7 bases, with 15 bases between. Germline loops: CDR1 MNHEY, CDR2 SMNVEV (reference sequence). The CDR3 is made up of 15 amino acids.

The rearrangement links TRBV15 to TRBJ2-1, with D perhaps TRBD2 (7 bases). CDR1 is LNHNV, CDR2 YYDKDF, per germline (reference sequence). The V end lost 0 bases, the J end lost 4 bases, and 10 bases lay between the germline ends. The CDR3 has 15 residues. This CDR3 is CATSREGGLYNEQFF. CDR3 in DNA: TGTGCCACCAGCAGAGAGGGGGGGCTGTACAATGAGCAGTTCTTC.

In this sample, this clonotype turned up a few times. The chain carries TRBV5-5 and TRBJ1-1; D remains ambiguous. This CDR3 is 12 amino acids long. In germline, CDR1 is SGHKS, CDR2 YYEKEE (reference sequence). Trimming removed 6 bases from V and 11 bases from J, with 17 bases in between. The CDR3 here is CASTLGRLEAFF. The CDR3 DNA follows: TGTGCCAGCACTCTGGGGAGGTTGGAGGCTTTCTTT.

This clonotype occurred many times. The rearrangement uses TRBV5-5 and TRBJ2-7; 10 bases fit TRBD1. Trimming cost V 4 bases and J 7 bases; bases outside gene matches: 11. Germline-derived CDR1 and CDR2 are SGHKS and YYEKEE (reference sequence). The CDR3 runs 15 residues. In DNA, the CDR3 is TGTGCCAGCAGCATAAGTGGGGACAGGGGTTGGGAGCAGTACTTC. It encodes CASSISGDRGWEQYF.

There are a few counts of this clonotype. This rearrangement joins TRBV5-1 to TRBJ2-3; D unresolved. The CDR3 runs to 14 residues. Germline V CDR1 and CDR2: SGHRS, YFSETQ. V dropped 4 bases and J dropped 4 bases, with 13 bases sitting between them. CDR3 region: CASSAAVNADTQYF. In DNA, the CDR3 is TGCGCCAGCAGCGCGGCGGTGAACGCAGATACGCAGTATTTT.

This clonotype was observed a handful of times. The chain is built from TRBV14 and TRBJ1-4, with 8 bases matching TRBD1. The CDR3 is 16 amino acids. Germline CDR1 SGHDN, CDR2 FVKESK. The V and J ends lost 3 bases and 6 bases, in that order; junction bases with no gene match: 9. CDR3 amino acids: CASSQPGQGADEKLFF. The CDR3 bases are TGTGCCAGCAGCCAGCCGGGCCAGGGGGCGGATGAAAAACTGTTTTTT.

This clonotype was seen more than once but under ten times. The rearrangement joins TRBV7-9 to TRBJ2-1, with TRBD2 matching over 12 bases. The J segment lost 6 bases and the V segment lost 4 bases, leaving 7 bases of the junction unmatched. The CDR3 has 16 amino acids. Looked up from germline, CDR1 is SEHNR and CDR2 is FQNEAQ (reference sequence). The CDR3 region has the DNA TGTGCCAGCAGCTCCACTCTAGCGGGAGGGCCCAATGAGCAGTTCTTC. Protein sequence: CASSSTLAGGPNEQFF.

For the CDR3, the DNA is TGTGCCAGCAGTTGGGACCGGGACAGACTAGACACCGGGGAGCTGTTTTTT. It encodes CASSWDRDRLDTGELFF. This chain connects TRBV6-2 or TRBV6-3 to TRBJ2-2, with TRBD1 as a possible D gene (7 bases). Between the trimmed V and J ends, which lost 4 bases and 3 bases, there was a span of 18 bases. The CDR3 consists of 17 residues. From germline, CDR1 is MNHEY and CDR2 SVGEGT.

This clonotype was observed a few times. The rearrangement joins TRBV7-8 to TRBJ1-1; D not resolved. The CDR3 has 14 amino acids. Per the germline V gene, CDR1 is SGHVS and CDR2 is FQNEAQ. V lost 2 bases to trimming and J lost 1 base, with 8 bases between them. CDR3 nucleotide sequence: TGTGCCAGCAGCTTAATTACCGCGAACACTGAAGCTTTCTTT. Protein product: CASSLITANTEAFF.

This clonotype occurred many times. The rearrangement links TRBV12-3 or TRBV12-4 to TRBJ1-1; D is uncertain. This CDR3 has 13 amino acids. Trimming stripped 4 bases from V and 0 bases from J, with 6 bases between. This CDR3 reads CASSWVLNTEAFF. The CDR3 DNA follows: TGTGCCAGCAGTTGGGTCCTGAACACTGAAGCTTTCTTT.

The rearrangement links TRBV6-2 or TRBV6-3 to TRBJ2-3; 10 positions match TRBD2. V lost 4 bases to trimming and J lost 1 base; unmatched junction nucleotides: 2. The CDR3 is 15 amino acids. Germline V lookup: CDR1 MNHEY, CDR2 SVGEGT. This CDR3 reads CASSWLAGGTDTQYF. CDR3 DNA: TGTGCCAGCAGTTGGCTAGCGGGAGGCACAGATACGCAGTATTTT.

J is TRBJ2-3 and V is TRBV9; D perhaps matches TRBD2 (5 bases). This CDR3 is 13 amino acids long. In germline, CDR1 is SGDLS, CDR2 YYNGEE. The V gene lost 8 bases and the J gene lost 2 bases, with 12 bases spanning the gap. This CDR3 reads CASSRGNTDTQYF. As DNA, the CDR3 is TGTGCCAGTTCTCGGGGTAACACAGATACGCAGTATTTT. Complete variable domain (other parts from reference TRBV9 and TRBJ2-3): DSGVTQTPKHLITATGQRVTLRCSPRSGDLSVYWYQQSLDQGLQFLIQYYNGEERAKGNILERFSAQQFPDLHSELNLSSLELGDSALYFCASSRGNTDTQYFGPGTRLTVL.

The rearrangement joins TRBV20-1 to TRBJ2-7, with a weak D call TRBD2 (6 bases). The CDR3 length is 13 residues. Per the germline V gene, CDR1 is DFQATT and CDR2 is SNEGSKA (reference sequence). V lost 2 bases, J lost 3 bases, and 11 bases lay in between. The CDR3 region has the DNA TGCAGTGCTAGATTAACGGGGGTCTACGAGCAGTACTTC. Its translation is CSARLTGVYEQYF.

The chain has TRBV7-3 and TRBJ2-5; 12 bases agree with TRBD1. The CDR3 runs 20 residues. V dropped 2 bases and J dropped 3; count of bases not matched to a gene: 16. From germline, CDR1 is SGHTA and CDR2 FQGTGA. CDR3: CASSLSGGIGTGGEEETQYF. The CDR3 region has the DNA TGTGCCAGCAGCTTATCCGGCGGAATCGGGACAGGGGGCGAAGAAGAGACCCAGTACTTC. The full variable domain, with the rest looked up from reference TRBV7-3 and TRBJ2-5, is GAGVSQTPSNKVTEKGKYVELRCDPISGHTALYWYRQSLGQGPEFLIYFQGTGAADDSGLPNDRFFAVRPEGSVSTLKIQRTERGDSAVYLCASSLSGGIGTGGEEETQYFGPGTRLLVL.

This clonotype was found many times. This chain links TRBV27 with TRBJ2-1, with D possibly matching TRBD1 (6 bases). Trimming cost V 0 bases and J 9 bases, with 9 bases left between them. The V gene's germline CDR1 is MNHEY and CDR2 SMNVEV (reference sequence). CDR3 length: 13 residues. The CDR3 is CASSLSTGIEQFF. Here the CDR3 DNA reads TGTGCCAGCAGTTTATCAACAGGGATTGAGCAGTTCTTC.

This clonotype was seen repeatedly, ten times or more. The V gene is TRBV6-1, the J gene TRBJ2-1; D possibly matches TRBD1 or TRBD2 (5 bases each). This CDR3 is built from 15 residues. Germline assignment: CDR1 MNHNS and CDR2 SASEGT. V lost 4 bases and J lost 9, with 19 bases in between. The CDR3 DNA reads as TGTGCCAGCAGTGTGCTACAGGTCCTTGGGGGTGAGCAGTTCTTC. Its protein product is CASSVLQVLGGEQFF.

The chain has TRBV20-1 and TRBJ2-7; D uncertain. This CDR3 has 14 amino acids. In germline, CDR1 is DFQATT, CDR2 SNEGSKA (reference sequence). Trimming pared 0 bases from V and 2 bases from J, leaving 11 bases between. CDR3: CSARDSRHPYEQYF. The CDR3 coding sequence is TGCAGTGCTAGAGATTCGAGACACCCCTACGAGCAGTACTTC.

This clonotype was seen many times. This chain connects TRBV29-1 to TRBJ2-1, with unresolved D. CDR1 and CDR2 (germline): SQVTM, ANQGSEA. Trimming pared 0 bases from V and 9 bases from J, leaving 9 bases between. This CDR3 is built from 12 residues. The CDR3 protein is CSVEEISTEQFF. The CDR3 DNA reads TGCAGCGTTGAAGAAATTTCGACTGAGCAGTTCTTC.

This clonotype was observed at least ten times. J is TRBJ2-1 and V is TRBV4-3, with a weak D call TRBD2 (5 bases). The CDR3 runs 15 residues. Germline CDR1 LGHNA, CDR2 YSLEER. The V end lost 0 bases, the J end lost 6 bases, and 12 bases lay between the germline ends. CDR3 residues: CASSQDVQDFNEQFF. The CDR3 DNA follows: TGCGCCAGCAGCCAAGATGTGCAGGACTTCAATGAGCAGTTCTTC.

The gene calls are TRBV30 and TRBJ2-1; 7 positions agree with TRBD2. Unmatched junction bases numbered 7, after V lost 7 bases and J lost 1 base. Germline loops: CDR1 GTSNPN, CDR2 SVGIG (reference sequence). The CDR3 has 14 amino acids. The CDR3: CAFVVGGSYNEQFF. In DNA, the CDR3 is TGTGCCTTTGTCGTCGGGGGGTCCTACAATGAGCAGTTCTTC.

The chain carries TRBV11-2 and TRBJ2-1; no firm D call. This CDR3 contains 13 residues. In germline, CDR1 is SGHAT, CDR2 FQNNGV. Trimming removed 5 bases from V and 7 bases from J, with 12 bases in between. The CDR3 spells CASSHFLWNEQFF. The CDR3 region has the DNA TGTGCCAGCAGCCACTTCCTGTGGAATGAGCAGTTCTTC.

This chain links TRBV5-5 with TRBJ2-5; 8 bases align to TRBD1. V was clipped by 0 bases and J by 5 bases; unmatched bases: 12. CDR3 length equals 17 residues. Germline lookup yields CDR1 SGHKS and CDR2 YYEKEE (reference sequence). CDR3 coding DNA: TGTGCCAGCAGCTTGGTCTTAGGGGCAGGGGGCCTGGAGACCCAGTACTTC. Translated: CASSLVLGAGGLETQYF.